This note documents a single T cell receptor (beta chain) sequence. This specimen belongs to a study of T cells after somatic rescue of genetic block. Assay: immunoSEQ multiplex PCR; the TCRdb copy retains only in-frame clones and omits some. The table shows tens of thousands of clones, with 75% to 90% occurring only once. The CDR3 contains 19 residues. V shed 0 bases and J 1 base; nucleotides not matched to a gene: 13. In germline, CDR1 is LGHNA, CDR2 YNFKEQ. This TCR derives from a woman aged 18 to 35. The sample consisted of peripheral blood mononuclear cells (PBMCs). The chain is built from TRBV4-2 and TRBJ2-7, with TRBD2 matching over 9 bases. CDR3 sequence: CASSQDRGGRADESYEQYF. The CDR3 DNA reads as TGTGCCAGCAGCCAAGATAGAGGCGGGAGGGCCGATGAATCCTACGAGCAGTACTTC.